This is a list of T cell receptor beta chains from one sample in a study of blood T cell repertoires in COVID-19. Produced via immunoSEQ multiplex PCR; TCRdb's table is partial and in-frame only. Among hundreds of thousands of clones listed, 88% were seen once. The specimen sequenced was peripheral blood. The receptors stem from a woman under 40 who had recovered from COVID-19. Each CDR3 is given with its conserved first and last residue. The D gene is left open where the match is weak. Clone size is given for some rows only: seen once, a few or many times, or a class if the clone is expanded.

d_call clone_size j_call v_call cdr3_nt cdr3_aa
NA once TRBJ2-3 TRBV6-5 TGTGCCAGCAGTTATCTGGAGGCAGATACGCAGTATTTT CASSYLEADTQYF
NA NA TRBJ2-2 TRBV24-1 TGTGCCACCAGTGATCGACAGTCCGGGGAGCTGTTTTTT CATSDRQSGELFF
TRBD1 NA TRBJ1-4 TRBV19 TGTGCCAGTAGCCGGACAGGGAGGTATGAAAAACTGTTTTTT CASSRTGRYEKLFF
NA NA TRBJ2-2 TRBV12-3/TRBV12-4 TGTGCCAGCAGGTATACTTGGACCGGGGAGCTGTTTTTT CASRYTWTGELFF
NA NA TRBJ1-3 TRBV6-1 TGTGCCAGCAGTGGGGAGGGCAGACTCTCTGGAAACACCATATATTTT CASSGEGRLSGNTIYF
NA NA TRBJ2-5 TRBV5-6 TGTGCCAGCAGCTTGGAACAGGGGAGGGAGACCCAGTACTTC CASSLEQGRETQYF
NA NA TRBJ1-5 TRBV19 TGTGCCAGTAGTGAACGAGATAGCAATCAGCCCCAGCATTTT CASSERDSNQPQHF
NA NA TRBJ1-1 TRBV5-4 TGTGCCAGCCAGCCCGCGGGAAGGAACACTGAAGCTTTCTTT CASQPAGRNTEAFF
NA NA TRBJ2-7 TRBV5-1 TGCGCCAGCAGCCCGTGGGCGCCAAGTACCAACTCCTACGAGCAGTACTTC CASSPWAPSTNSYEQYF
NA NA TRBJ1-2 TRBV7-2 TGTGCCAGCACAACCATGAGGGAGCGACCTAACTATGGCTACACCTTC CASTTMRERPNYGYTF
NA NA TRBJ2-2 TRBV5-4 TGTGCCAGCAGCTTGAAACTAGCAGGCACCGGGGAGCTGTTTTTT CASSLKLAGTGELFF
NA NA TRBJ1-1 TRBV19 TGTGCCAGTAGTTTGGGGGGAGTTTCGACTGAAGCTTTCTTT CASSLGGVSTEAFF
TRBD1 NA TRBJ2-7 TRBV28 TGTGCCAGCAGTCCGTCGGGACAGGGAGGGAACGAGCAGTACTTC CASSPSGQGGNEQYF
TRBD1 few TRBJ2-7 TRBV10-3 TGTGCCATCAGTACAGGGGACAGCTCCTACGAGCAGTACTTC CAISTGDSSYEQYF
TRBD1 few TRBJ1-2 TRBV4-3 TGCGCCAGCAGCCAAGACCGGGACAGGAGATACTATGGCTACACCTTC CASSQDRDRRYYGYTF
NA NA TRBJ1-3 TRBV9 TGTGCCAGCAGTGGGGCCTCTGGAAACACCATATATTTT CASSGASGNTIYF
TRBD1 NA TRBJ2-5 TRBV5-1 TGCGCCAGCAGCCTGGACAGGGCCCAAGAGACCCAGTACTTC CASSLDRAQETQYF
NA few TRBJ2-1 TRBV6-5 TGTGCCAGCAGGACCGCGGGCCGCTCCTACAATGAGCAGTTCTTC CASRTAGRSYNEQFF
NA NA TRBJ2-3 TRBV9 TGTGCCAGCAGCAGAGGGGGTAGACTTGGGTCAAATACGCAGTATTTT CASSRGGRLGSNTQYF
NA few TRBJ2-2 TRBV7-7 TGTGCCAGCAGCTTAGGTGTCGGGAACACCGGGGAGCTGTTTTTT CASSLGVGNTGELFF
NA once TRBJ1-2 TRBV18 TGTGCCAGCTCACCGATTAGGGGAATAGACTATGGCTACACCTTC CASSPIRGIDYGYTF
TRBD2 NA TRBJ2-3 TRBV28 TGTGCCAGCAGTCACGGGCGGGGGGGGAGCACAGATACGCAGTATTTT CASSHGRGGSTDTQYF
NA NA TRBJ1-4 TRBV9 TGTGCCAGCAGCGACTCCGCGGGCTTAGGAACTAATGAAAAACTGTTTTTT CASSDSAGLGTNEKLFF
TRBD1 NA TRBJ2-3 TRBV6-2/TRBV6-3 TGTGCCAGCAGTGCCCAGGGGGACAGGGGGCTTGGGGATACGCAGTATTTT CASSAQGDRGLGDTQYF
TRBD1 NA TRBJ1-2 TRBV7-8 TGTGCCAGCAGCACCGGCGACAGGGTATACACCTTC CASSTGDRVYTF
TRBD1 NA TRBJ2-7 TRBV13 TGTGCCAGCAGGAGGGGGGGACAGGGGAACGAGCAGTACTTC CASRRGGQGNEQYF
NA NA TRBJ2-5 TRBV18 TGTGCCAGCTCACTTACCCCACCCCCGCGGCAAGAGACCCAGTACTTC CASSLTPPPRQETQYF
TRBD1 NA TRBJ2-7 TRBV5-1 TGCGCCAGCAGCCAGCAACCGGGACAGGCATCCGAGCAGTACTTC CASSQQPGQASEQYF
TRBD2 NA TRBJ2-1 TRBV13 TGTGCCAGCAGCTTCCTTGGCGGGGGGGCAAATGAGCAGTTCTTC CASSFLGGGANEQFF
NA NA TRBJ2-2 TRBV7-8 TGTGCCAGCAGCTTAAGACGGGTGGACACCGGGGAGCTGTTTTTT CASSLRRVDTGELFF
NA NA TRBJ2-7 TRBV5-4 TGTGCCAGCAGCTTGGTGGGGGCCCCTTACGAGCAGTACTTC CASSLVGAPYEQYF
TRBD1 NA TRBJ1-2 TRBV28 TGTGCCAGCAGTTCGACAGGGGGAAGCAACTATGGCTACACCTTC CASSSTGGSNYGYTF
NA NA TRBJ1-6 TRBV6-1 TGTGCCAGCAGTGAAGCAGCAGGGTTCTCCTATAATTCACCCCTCCACTTT CASSEAAGFSYNSPLHF
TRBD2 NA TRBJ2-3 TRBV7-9 TGTGCCAGCAGCTTTATAGCGGGGGGGAAAACAGATACGCAGTATTTT CASSFIAGGKTDTQYF
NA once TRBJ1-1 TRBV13 TGTGCCAGCAGCTTAGAAGAGGGAGCGCCTGAAGCTTTCTTT CASSLEEGAPEAFF
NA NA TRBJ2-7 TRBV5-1 TGCGCCAGCAGCTTGGCCCTTAGCTACGAGCAGTACTTC CASSLALSYEQYF
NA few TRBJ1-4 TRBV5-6 TGTGCCAGCAGCCCACGGGACTCCTCAACTAATGAAAAACTGTTTTTT CASSPRDSSTNEKLFF
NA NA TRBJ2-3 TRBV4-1 TGCGCCAGCAGCCAACCAGACCAGGAAGGCGGGGATACGCAGTATTTT CASSQPDQEGGDTQYF
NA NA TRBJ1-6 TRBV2 TGTGCCAGCAGTCCCGACTCGAGGGCCGCTTCACCCCTCCACTTT CASSPDSRAASPLHF
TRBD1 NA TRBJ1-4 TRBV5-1 TGCGCCAGCAGCTTGGGGGACAGGGACACTAATGAAAAACTGTTTTTT CASSLGDRDTNEKLFF
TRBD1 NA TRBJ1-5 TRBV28 TGTGCCAGCAGTTCGACGGGACAGGCCTTTTCCGCCCAGCATTTT CASSSTGQAFSAQHF
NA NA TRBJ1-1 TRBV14 TGTGCCAGCAGCCCGAGGGAGTACGGCACTGAAGCTTTCTTT CASSPREYGTEAFF
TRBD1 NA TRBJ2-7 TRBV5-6 TGTGCCAGCGTTAGGACAGGGTCCTACGAGCAGTACTTC CASVRTGSYEQYF
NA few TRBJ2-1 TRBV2 TGTGCCAGCCCCAGGGTGCGGGACTCCTACAATGAGCAGTTCTTC CASPRVRDSYNEQFF
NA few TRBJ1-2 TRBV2 TGTGCCAGCTCAGGGTCCGCTAACTATGGCTACACCTTC CASSGSANYGYTF
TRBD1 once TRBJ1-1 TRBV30 TGTGCCTGGAGTGAAACGACAGGGATTTACACTGAAGCTTTCTTT CAWSETTGIYTEAFF
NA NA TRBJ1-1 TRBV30 TGTGCCTCCCTCATCAGGGGAAGGACTGAAGCTTTCTTT CASLIRGRTEAFF
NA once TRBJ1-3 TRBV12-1 TGTGCCAGCAGCATCCCCGACAGAGCATACTCTGGAAACACCATATATTTT CASSIPDRAYSGNTIYF
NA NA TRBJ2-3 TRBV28 TGTGCCAGCAGTTCCCTTTCGAGTAGCTTAAAACCCGGGGATACGCAGTATTTT CASSSLSSSLKPGDTQYF